This T cell receptor (beta chain) was documented in a study of cytotoxic CD8 clonotypes in ibrutinib-treated CLL. Study summary: Outcomes included some 25 partial and 2 complete responses; after median 68 months, roughly 14 stayed remitted and some 12 progressed. The study's findings and limits: Clonotypes that were public were uncommon, and they contracted or stayed stable on treatment. The study sampled sustained-remission and progressing patients at different times.

The CDR3 is 16 residues long. V shed 1 base, J shed 5 bases, and the junction held 7 bases outside the gene matches. In germline, CDR1 is LGHNA, CDR2 YSLEER. Profiled with immunoSEQ multiplex PCR; TCRdb holds only in-frame clones, not every one. The repertoire has 270,000 or so clones, around 76% of them found once; the top ten carry about 5.3%. Concerning this clone: Its antigen is undetermined.

This receptor was identified in a human donor with chronic lymphocytic leukemia. The sample consisted of PBMCs, taken at disease progression, from a patient treated with ibrutinib. This chain joins TRBV4-3 and TRBJ1-4; TRBD1 agrees at 7 bases. DNA for the CDR3: TGCGCCAGCAGCCAAGGAAGGGGGCCCATAAATGAAAAACTGTTTTTT. Its translation: CASSQGRGPINEKLFF.